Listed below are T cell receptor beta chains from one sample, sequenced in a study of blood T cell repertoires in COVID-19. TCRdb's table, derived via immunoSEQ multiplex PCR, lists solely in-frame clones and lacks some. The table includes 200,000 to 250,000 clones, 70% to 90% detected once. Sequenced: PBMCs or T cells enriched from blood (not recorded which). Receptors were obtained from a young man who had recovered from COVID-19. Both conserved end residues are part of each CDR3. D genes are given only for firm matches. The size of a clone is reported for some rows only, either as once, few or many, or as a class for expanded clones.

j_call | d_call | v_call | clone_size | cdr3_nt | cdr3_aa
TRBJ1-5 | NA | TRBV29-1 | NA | TGCAGCGTCTCCAGGGAAAGCAATCAGCCCCAGCATTTT | CSVSRESNQPQHF
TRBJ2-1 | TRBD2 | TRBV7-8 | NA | TGTGCCAGCACATTGAGCGGGGGGTGGAATGAGCAGTTCTTC | CASTLSGGWNEQFF
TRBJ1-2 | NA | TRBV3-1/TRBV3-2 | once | TGTGCCAGCAGCCCTCTGTCGGGGTTTTCCTATGGCTACACCTTC | CASSPLSGFSYGYTF
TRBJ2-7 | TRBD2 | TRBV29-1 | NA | TGCAGCGTTGAAACTAGCGGGAGAAACGAGCAGTACTTC | CSVETSGRNEQYF
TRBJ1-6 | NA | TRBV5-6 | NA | TGTGCCAGCAGTTCGGCGGGGAGCTCCTATAATTCACCCCTCCACTTT | CASSSAGSSYNSPLHF
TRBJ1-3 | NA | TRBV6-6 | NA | TGTGCCAGCAGTCTCCCCAAGGGGGGGCGCTCTGGAAACACCATATATTTT | CASSLPKGGRSGNTIYF
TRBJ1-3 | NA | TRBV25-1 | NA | TGTGCCAGCAGGGGCAGCTCTGGAAACACCATATATTTT | CASRGSSGNTIYF
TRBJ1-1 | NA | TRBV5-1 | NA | TGCGCCAGCACCCCCCGTGGAGCGGTGAACACTGAAGCTTTCTTT | CASTPRGAVNTEAFF
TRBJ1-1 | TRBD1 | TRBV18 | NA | TGTGCCAGCTCACCAGAGCAGGGGGCTCTATCGGGGAGGAACACTGAAGCTTTCTTT | CASSPEQGALSGRNTEAFF
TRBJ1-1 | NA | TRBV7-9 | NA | TGTGCCAGCAGCTTAGCGCTAAGAGACACTGAAGCTTTCTTT | CASSLALRDTEAFF
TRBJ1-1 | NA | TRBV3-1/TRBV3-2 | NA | TGTGCCAGCAGCCTACTGTCCGGGACATTGAGGACTGAAGCTTTCTTT | CASSLLSGTLRTEAFF
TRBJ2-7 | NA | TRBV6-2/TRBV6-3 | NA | TGTGCCAGCAGTTACACCGGGACACGAAGTCTCTACGAGCAGTACTTC | CASSYTGTRSLYEQYF
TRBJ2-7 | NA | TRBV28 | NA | TGTGCCAGCAGTTTAGACGGGTACGAGCAGTACTTC | CASSLDGYEQYF
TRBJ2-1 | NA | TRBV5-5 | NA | TGTGCCAGCAGATTCTCGGTTACGAATGAGCAGTTCTTC | CASRFSVTNEQFF
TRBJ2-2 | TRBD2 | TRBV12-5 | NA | TGTGCTAGTGGTTTGGTACTGGGACTAGCAGGTCCTGGGGAGCTGTTTTTT | CASGLVLGLAGPGELFF
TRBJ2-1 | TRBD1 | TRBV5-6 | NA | TGTGCCAGCAGCTTGATGGGACAGGGGAACTACAATGAGCAGTTCTTC | CASSLMGQGNYNEQFF
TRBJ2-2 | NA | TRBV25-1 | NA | TGTGCCAGCAGTCCGTATGAGGGACACTGGAACACCGGGGAGCTGTTTTTT | CASSPYEGHWNTGELFF
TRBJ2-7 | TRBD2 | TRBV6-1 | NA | TGTGCCAGCAGTGGGACTAGCGGGAACTCCCAATACGAGCAGTACTTC | CASSGTSGNSQYEQYF
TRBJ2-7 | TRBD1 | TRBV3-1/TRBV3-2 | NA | TGTGCCAGCAGCCGGGACAGCTCCTACGAGCAGTACTTC | CASSRDSSYEQYF
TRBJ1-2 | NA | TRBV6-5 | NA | TGTGCCAGCAGTTACTCTCTTCCAGGGCTGGGCTATGGCTACACCTTC | CASSYSLPGLGYGYTF
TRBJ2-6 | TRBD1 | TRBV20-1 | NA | TGCAGTGCTAGTTCGGGACAGGGGTATTTACCCGGGGCCAACGTCCTGACTTTC | CSASSGQGYLPGANVLTF
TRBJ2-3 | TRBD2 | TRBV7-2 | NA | TGTGCCAGCAGCTTTTATACTAGCGGTGGAGATACGCAGTATTTT | CASSFYTSGGDTQYF
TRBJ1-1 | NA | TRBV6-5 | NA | TGTGCCAGCAGTCTCCAGGTGAACACTGAAGCTTTCTTT | CASSLQVNTEAFF
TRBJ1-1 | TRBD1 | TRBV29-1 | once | TGCAGCGCGTTACAGGGGACAAACACTGAAGCTTTCTTT | CSALQGTNTEAFF
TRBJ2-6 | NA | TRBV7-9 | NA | TGTGCCAGCAGCCCGGGGCGGGGCCTTGGGGCCAACGTCCTGACTTTC | CASSPGRGLGANVLTF
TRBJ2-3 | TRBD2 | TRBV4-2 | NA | TGTGCCAGCAGCCAAGTTAGGAGGGCGGGGGCAGATACGCAGTATTTT | CASSQVRRAGADTQYF
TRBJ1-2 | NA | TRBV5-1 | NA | TGCGCCAGCAGCTTGGATGTAGGGGCTCTTCGAGGCTACACCTTC | CASSLDVGALRGYTF